The 12 T cell receptor beta chains presented below share a single source sample, sequenced in a study of shared clonotypes between healthy human individuals. Libraries were prepared by immunoSEQ multiplex PCR; TCRdb keeps only in-frame clonotypes and omits some of them. The sample lists 2 million to 2.5 million clones, about 94% occurring once. The sequenced sample consisted of naive CD4+ T cells sorted from blood. Subset in this sample: CD45RA+ positively selected. These receptors originate from a man in his late teens or twenties in good health.

With regard to this clone: Other DNA sequences in this specimen translate into the identical CDR3. V usage is TRBV10-3 and J usage is TRBJ2-2; D assignment may be TRBD1 or TRBD2 (5 bases each). The germline V gene has CDR1 ENHRY and CDR2 SYGVKD. This CDR3 comprises 14 residues. Trimming removed 6 bases at V and 1 base at J, with 9 bases between. The CDR3 DNA sequence: TGTGCCATCAGGGGGACGTTGAACACCGGGGAGCTGTTTTTT. This gives the protein CAIRGTLNTGELFF.

This chain links TRBV28 with TRBJ2-7, with TRBD2 as a possible D gene (5 bases). The germline V gene encodes CDR1 MDHEN and CDR2 SYDVKM. Trimming stripped 3 bases from V and 6 bases from J, with 12 bases between. This CDR3 contains 13 residues. The CDR3 sequence is CASSLRVPAEQYF. The CDR3 DNA follows: TGTGCCAGCAGTTTGCGGGTGCCCGCCGAGCAGTACTTC.

The chain couples TRBV6-4 to TRBJ2-7; D is uncertain. There are 16 residues in the CDR3. Trimming took off 6 bases at V and 0 bases at J, with 18 bases between the two ends. The V gene's germline CDR1 is MRHNA and CDR2 SNTAGT. The CDR3 loop reads CASSPLLLEHSYEQYF. The CDR3, as DNA: TGTGCCAGCAGCCCCCTCTTGTTGGAGCACTCCTACGAGCAGTACTTC.

The CDR3 DNA is TGCGCCAGCATGCGGGACAGGGCACTTAACTCCTACGAGCAGTACTTC. This translates into CASMRDRALNSYEQYF. The V gene is TRBV5-1, the J gene TRBJ2-7; 9 nucleotides line up with TRBD1. V lost 6 bases and J lost 0; bases outside the gene matches: 10. Germline loops: CDR1 SGHRS, CDR2 YFSETQ. The CDR3 contains 16 residues.

This chain uses TRBV6-6 with TRBJ2-3; a weak D match, TRBD1 (6 bases). The CDR3 is 14 residues long. The germline gives CDR1 MNHNY, CDR2 SVGAGI (reference sequence). V lost 5 bases to trimming and J lost 1 base, with 10 bases between them. As DNA, the CDR3 is TGTGCCAGCAGTCAACAGGGCCGCACAGATACGCAGTATTTT. This translates into CASSQQGRTDTQYF.

As to this clone: Different DNA sequences within this sample yield the same CDR3. CDR3 sequence: CASSLEGGGYTF. The CDR3 region has the DNA TGTGCCAGCAGCTTAGAAGGGGGGGGCTACACCTTC. The chain couples TRBV11-2 to TRBJ1-2; D perhaps matches TRBD1 (6 bases). The germline V gene has CDR1 SGHAT and CDR2 FQNNGV. The CDR3 runs to 12 residues. V gave up 0 bases and J gave up 8 bases, with 7 bases separating them.

A single count supports this clone. The rearrangement uses TRBV5-1 and TRBJ2-7; the D call may be TRBD1 or TRBD2 (5 bases each). Per the germline V gene, CDR1 is SGHRS and CDR2 is YFSETQ. CDR3 length: 14 residues. V was clipped by 4 bases and J by 2 bases, with 13 bases between them. The CDR3 bases are TGCGCCAGCAGCCTTGGGACGCCCCCCTACGAGCAGTACTTC. Translation gives CASSLGTPPYEQYF.

The CDR3 sequence is CASSKRTGSYNEQFF. DNA for the CDR3: TGTGCCAGTTCGAAACGAACGGGCTCCTACAATGAGCAGTTCTTC. The chain joins TRBV19 to TRBJ2-1; D is unclear. Per the germline V gene, CDR1 is LNHDA and CDR2 is SQIVND (reference sequence). V gave up 8 bases and J gave up 0 bases, with 14 bases separating them. The CDR3 spans 15 residues.

The chain couples TRBV5-1 to TRBJ2-7, with D possibly matching TRBD1 (5 bases). This CDR3 has 15 residues. Trimming removed 0 bases at V and 5 bases at J, with 15 bases between. The germline V gene has CDR1 SGHRS and CDR2 YFSETQ. This CDR3 reads CASSLEAGPPNEQYF. CDR3 coding DNA: TGCGCCAGCAGCTTGGAGGCAGGGCCTCCGAACGAGCAGTACTTC. Together with reference TRBV5-1 and TRBJ2-7, the CDR3 gives the full variable domain: KAGVTQTPRYLIKTRGQQVTLSCSPISGHRSVSWYQQTPGQGLQFLFEYFSETQRNKGNFPGRFSGRQFSNSRSEMNVSTLELGDSALYLCASSLEAGPPNEQYFGPGTRLTVT.

This sequence joins TRBV4-1 and TRBJ1-1; D is ambiguous. V shed 0 bases and J shed 2 bases, with 13 bases lying between them. The CDR3 length is 16 residues. Germline V gives CDR1 MGHRA, CDR2 YSYEKL. The CDR3 coding sequence is TGCGCCAGCAGCCAAGATGAAGCGGGGATAAACACTGAAGCTTTCTTT. It is translated as CASSQDEAGINTEAFF.

With regard to this clone: This same CDR3 is encoded by further DNA sequences in the sample. The chain couples TRBV7-2 to TRBJ2-2; tentatively, D is TRBD1 (5 bases). Trimming removed 0 bases at V and 0 bases at J, with 5 bases between. The CDR3 covers 15 residues. Germline V gives CDR1 SGHTA, CDR2 FQGNSA. Here the CDR3 DNA reads TGTGCCAGCAGCTTAGCGGGGCCGAACACCGGGGAGCTGTTTTTT. Translation: CASSLAGPNTGELFF.

The chain uses TRBV19 and TRBJ2-7; possibly TRBD1 for D (5 bases). Germline V CDR1 and CDR2: LNHDA, SQIVND (reference sequence). There are 14 residues in the CDR3. V was clipped by 4 bases and J by 0 bases, with 10 bases between them. The CDR3 DNA follows: TGTGCCAGTAGTACCCGGACACTCTCCTACGAGCAGTACTTC. As protein: CASSTRTLSYEQYF.